These 8 T cell receptor beta chains were sequenced from one sample in a study of graft-versus-host responses after intestinal transplantation. Graft tissue processing released intraepithelial and lamina propria lymphocytes. The assay was immunoSEQ multiplex PCR, and TCRdb's table has in-frame clones only and misses some. Among about 63,000 clones listed, around nine tenths were seen once. The sample here was ileum tissue, taken less than 400 days after transplant. The receptors stem from a human patient who received an intestinal transplant, so some T cells may come from the graft donor.

CDR3 bases: TGTGCCAGCAGCTTAGATCCGGACAGCGAGAATCAGCCCCAGCATTTT. Residues: CASSLDPDSENQPQHF. J is TRBJ1-5 and V is TRBV11-3, with D perhaps TRBD1 (6 bases). Trimming removed 0 bases from V and 4 bases from J, with 13 bases in between. This CDR3 region has 16 residues. Germline assignment: CDR1 SGHNT and CDR2 YENEEA.

The chain has TRBV5-1 and TRBJ1-2; 9 bases match TRBD1. CDR3 length: 15 amino acids. CDR1 is SGHRS, CDR2 YFSETQ, per germline. Trimming cost V 0 bases and J 2 bases; bases outside gene matches: 2. The CDR3 nucleotides are TGCGCCAGCAGCTTGGTTACAGGGGGCAACTATGGCTACACCTTC. This sequence encodes CASSLVTGGNYGYTF.

V usage is TRBV9 and J usage is TRBJ1-2, with TRBD1 as a possible D gene (6 bases). Trimming left V 3 bases short and J 2 bases short, with 14 bases between. The length of the CDR3 is 15 residues. Germline V CDR1 and CDR2: SGDLS, YYNGEE. This CDR3 is CASSEGGDTNYGYTF. The CDR3 coding sequence is TGTGCCAGCAGCGAGGGGGGTGATACAAACTATGGCTACACCTTC.

The V call is TRBV6-6, the J call TRBJ2-7; 8 bases fit TRBD1. This CDR3 has 13 amino acids. The J segment lost 3 bases and the V segment lost 4 bases, leaving 2 bases of the junction unmatched. In germline, CDR1 is MNHNY, CDR2 SVGAGI (reference sequence). CDR3 sequence (DNA): TGTGCCAGCAGTTCGACAGGGGACTACGAGCAGTACTTC. As protein: CASSSTGDYEQYF.

This sequence joins TRBV13 and TRBJ1-5, with 8 bases aligning to TRBD1. V was clipped by 4 bases and J by 13 bases; unmatched bases: 9. The CDR3 loop spans 13 amino acids. CDR1 is PRHDT, CDR2 FYEKMQ, per germline (reference sequence). CDR3 bases: TGTGCCAGCAGCTCCGGGACAGGAGGGCCTCAGCATTTT. It is translated as CASSSGTGGPQHF.

The CDR3 bases are TGCGCCAGCAGCCAAACAGGAGACAGTTATAATTCACCCCTCCACTTT. Amino acid sequence: CASSQTGDSYNSPLHF. V usage is TRBV4-1 and J usage is TRBJ1-6, with D possibly TRBD1 on 5 matching bases. CDR1 and CDR2 (germline): MGHRA, YSYEKL. V shed 2 bases and J shed 4 bases, with 12 bases lying between them. This CDR3 spans 16 amino acids.

The rearrangement uses TRBV6-5 and TRBJ1-1; 7 bases are shared with TRBD1. V shed 5 bases and J 5 bases; nucleotides not matched to a gene: 11. The germline CDR1 and CDR2 sequences are MNHEY and SVGAGI. CDR3 size: 15 residues. CDR3 nucleotides: TGTGCCAGCAGTCCTCCAGGGGGGTCGGGGACTGAAGCTTTCTTT. Its translation: CASSPPGGSGTEAFF.

The genes are TRBV6-6 and TRBJ2-7; D is perhaps TRBD2 (6 bases). Germline-derived CDR1 and CDR2 are MNHNY and SVGAGI (reference sequence). Trimming shortened V by 0 bases and J by 3 bases, and 9 bases separated the two germline ends. The CDR3 is 14 residues long. The CDR3 loop is CASSYSMGGYEQYF. In nucleotides, the CDR3 is TGTGCCAGCAGTTACTCGATGGGGGGCTACGAGCAGTACTTC.